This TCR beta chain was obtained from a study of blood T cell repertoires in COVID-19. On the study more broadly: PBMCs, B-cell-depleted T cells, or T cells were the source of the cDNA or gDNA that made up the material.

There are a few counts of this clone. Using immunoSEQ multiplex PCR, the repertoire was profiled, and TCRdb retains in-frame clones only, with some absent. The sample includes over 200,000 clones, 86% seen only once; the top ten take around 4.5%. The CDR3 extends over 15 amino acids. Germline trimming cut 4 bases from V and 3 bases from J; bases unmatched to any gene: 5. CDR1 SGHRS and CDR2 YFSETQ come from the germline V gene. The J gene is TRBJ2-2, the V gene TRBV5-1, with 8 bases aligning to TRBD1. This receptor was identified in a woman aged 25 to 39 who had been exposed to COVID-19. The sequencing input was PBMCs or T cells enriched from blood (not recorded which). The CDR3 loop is CASSLRTGHTGELFF. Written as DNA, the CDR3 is TGCGCCAGCAGCCTACGGACAGGGCACACCGGGGAGCTGTTTTTT.